The 3 T cell receptor beta chains reported below all come from one sample, sequenced in a study of T cells in women clearing cervical HPV infection. Clones were sequenced by immunoSEQ multiplex PCR, and TCRdb holds only the in-frame ones, with some missing. The specimen's table records 25,000 to 35,000 clones. The sequencing sample was made of blood buffy coat. These receptors were collected from a woman between 18 and 69 years old with a cervical HPV16 infection that either progressed to CIN3+ or cleared (not recorded which).

On this clone itself: Coverage ceases 3 residues before the CDR3 finishes, and the germline J gene fills in the end. The chain employs TRBV20-1 and TRBJ2-5, with D perhaps TRBD2 (7 bases). CDR1 and CDR2 from the germline V gene are DFQATT and SNEGSKA (reference sequence). The CDR3 is 15 residues long. Trimming pared 4 bases from V and 3 bases from J, leaving 18 bases between. CDR3 in amino acids: CSAKGGGQDKETQYF. CDR3 DNA, as far as it was read: TGCAGTGCTAAAGGCGGGGGCCAGGACAAAGAGACC.

With regard to this clone: The read is 3 residues too short to cover the CDR3 end, so that end is filled in from the germline J gene. This chain joins TRBV5-4 and TRBJ2-3, with 8 bases aligning to TRBD2. The V gene's germline CDR1 is SGHNT and CDR2 YYREEE (reference sequence). This CDR3 contains 16 residues. The trim removed 4 bases at V and 3 bases at J, leaving 10 bases unmatched. The CDR3 bases that were read are TGTGCCAGCAGCGGAGGACCGGGACTAGGTACAGATACG. Protein: CASSGGPGLGTDT. The entire CDR3 protein is CASSGGPGLGTDTQYF. Full variable domain (missing parts from reference TRBV5-4 and TRBJ2-3): ETGVTQSPTHLIKTRGQQVTLRCSSQSGHNTVSWYQQALGQGPQFIFQYYREEENGRGNFPPRFSGLQFPNYSSELNVNALELDDSALYLCASSGGPGLGTDTQYFGPGTRLTVL.

About this clone: The observed sequence ends 3 residues before the CDR3 terminus, with the missing tail filled in from the germline J gene. The chain couples TRBV5-1 to TRBJ2-2, with a tentative D call TRBD2 (5 bases). Germline V gene data show CDR1 as SGHRS and CDR2 as YFSETQ. The CDR3 has 14 amino acids. The V end lost 0 bases, the J end lost 6 bases, and 9 bases lay between the germline ends. Incomplete CDR3 DNA: TGCGCCAGCAGCTTGGTCGGGGTCCCCGGGGAG. It translates to CASSLVGVPGE. The whole CDR3 is CASSLVGVPGELFF.